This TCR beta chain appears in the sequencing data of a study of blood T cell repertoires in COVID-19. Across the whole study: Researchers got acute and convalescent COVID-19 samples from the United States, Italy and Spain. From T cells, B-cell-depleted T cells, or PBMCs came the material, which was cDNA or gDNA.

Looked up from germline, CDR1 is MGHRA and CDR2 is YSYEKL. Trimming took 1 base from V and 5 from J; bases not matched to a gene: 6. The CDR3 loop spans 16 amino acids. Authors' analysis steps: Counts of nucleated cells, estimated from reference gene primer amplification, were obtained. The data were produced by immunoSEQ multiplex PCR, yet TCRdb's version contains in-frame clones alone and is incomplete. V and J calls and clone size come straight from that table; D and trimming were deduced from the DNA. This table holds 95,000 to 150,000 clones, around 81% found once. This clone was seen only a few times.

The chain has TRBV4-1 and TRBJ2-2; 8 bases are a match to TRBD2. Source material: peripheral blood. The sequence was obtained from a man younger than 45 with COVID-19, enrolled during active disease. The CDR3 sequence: CASSQAYAGGTGELFF. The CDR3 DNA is TGCGCCAGCAGCCAAGCATACGCGGGAGGAACCGGGGAGCTGTTTTTT.